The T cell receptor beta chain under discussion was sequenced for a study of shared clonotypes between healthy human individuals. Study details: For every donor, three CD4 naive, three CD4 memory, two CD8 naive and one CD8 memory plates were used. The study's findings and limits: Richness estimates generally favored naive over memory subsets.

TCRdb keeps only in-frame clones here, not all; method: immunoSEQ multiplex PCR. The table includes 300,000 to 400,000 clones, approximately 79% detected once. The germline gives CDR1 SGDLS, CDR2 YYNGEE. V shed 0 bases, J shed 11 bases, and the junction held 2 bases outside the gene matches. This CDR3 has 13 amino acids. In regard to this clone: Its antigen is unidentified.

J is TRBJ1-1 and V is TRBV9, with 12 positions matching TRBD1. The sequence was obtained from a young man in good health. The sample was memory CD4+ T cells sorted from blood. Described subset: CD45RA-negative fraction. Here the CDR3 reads CASSVAGQGAAFF. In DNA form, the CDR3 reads TGTGCCAGCAGCGTAGCGGGACAGGGGGCTGCTTTCTTT.